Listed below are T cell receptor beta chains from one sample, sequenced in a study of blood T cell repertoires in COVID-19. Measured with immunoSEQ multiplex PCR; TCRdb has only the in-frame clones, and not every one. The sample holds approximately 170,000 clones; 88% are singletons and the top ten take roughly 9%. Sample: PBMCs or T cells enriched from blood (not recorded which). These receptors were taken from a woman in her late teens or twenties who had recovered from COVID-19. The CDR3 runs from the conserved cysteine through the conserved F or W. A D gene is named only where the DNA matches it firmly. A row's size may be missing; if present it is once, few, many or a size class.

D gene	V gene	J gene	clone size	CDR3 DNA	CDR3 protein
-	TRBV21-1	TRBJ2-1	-	TGTGCCAGACAGACAGACAGGGCCATGGACTACAATGAGCAGTTCTTC	CARQTDRAMDYNEQFF
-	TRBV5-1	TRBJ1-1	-	TGCGCCAGCAGCAGGGTGGAGGGCACTGAAGCTTTCTTT	CASSRVEGTEAFF
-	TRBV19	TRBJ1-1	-	TGTGCCAGTAGTATGGGAGGGGCGCAAACTGAAGCTTTCTTT	CASSMGGAQTEAFF
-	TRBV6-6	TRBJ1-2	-	TGTGCCAGCAGTTACGTGGGGGGCTATGGCTACACCTTC	CASSYVGGYGYTF
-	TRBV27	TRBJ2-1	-	TGTGCCAGCAGTTTCAGCTCAATAGTGCTAGCAGAGCACAATGAGCAGTTCTTC	CASSFSSIVLAEHNEQFF
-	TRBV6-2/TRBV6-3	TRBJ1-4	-	TGTGCCAGCAGCGACACCGGGACATCTCCCCGGGGTGAAAAACTGTTTTTT	CASSDTGTSPRGEKLFF
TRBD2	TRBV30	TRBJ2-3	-	TGTGCTGGCGGGCCCGGGGGGATCGATACGCAGTATTTT	CAGGPGGIDTQYF
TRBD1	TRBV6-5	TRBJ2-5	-	TGTGCCAGCAGTTACGGCACGACAGGGGGAGAGACCCAGTACTTC	CASSYGTTGGETQYF
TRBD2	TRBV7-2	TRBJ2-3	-	TGTGCCAGCAGCCTCGGGGGGGCGCGCCCAGATACGCAGTATTTT	CASSLGGARPDTQYF
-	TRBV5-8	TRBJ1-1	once	TGTGCCAGCAGCTTGGGTCGGTTGGAAGCTTTCTTT	CASSLGRLEAFF
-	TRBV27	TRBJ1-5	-	TGTGCCAGCAGTTTGCTGGGGCTAGGGCCCCAGCATTTT	CASSLLGLGPQHF